The 14 T cell receptor beta chains given below trace back to one sample, sequenced in a study of CD8+ T cells in alopecia areata. Extraction of RNA preceded its reverse transcription into cDNA, which served as the sequencing template. TCRdb's copy holds only in-frame clones and misses some; the assay was immunoSEQ multiplex PCR. The sample lists about 110,000 clones; less than 90% were seen once. Regarding treatment: oral pan-JAK inhibitor, 5-10 mg twice daily. Source: CD8+ T cells sorted from blood, taken at week 24, from a patient treated with tofacitinib. Source of these receptors: a human donor with alopecia areata.

The chain employs TRBV7-2 and TRBJ1-1, with unresolved D. The germline V and J ends were trimmed by 4 bases and 1 base, with 10 bases remaining between them. Germline V lookup: CDR1 SGHTA, CDR2 FQGNSA. The CDR3 has 14 residues. Written as DNA, the CDR3 is TGTGCCAGCAGCTATCTGGAACCGAACACTGAAGCTTTCTTT. Its protein is CASSYLEPNTEAFF.

This sequence joins TRBV29-1 and TRBJ2-5; a possible D gene is TRBD1 (5 bases). With 0 bases removed from V and 2 bases from J, the gap between germline ends came to 13 bases. CDR3 length: 15 amino acids. Per the germline V gene, CDR1 is SQVTM and CDR2 is ANQGSEA. CDR3 protein: CSVEDWGTAQETQYF. CDR3 coding DNA: TGCAGCGTTGAAGATTGGGGCACAGCTCAAGAGACCCAGTACTTC.

The chain couples TRBV19 to TRBJ2-5; 7 bases match TRBD1. Germline CDR1 LNHDA, CDR2 SQIVND (reference sequence). Trimming took 1 base from V and 4 from J; bases not matched to a gene: 3. This CDR3 contains 14 residues. This CDR3 is CASSIAGGLETQYF. The CDR3 nucleotides are TGTGCCAGTAGTATAGCAGGGGGTCTAGAGACCCAGTACTTC.

The J gene is TRBJ1-1, the V gene TRBV7-9, with 8 bases matching TRBD1. CDR1 SEHNR and CDR2 FQNEAQ come from the germline V gene (reference sequence). Losses at the gene ends were 5 bases for V and 3 bases for J; bases not matched to a gene: 8. The CDR3 has 15 amino acids. The CDR3 nucleotides are TGTGCCAGCAGCCTCCACAGGGGGAAGGACACTGAAGCTTTCTTT. Its protein is CASSLHRGKDTEAFF.

The chain combines TRBV5-1 with TRBJ2-7, with unresolved D. CDR3 length equals 13 residues. V was clipped by 0 bases and J by 5 bases, with 9 bases between them. CDR1 and CDR2 (germline): SGHRS, YFSETQ. CDR3 sequence: CASSLAGSNEQYF. The CDR3 nucleotides are TGCGCCAGCAGCTTGGCCGGTAGCAACGAGCAGTACTTC.

Concerning this clone itself: Other DNA sequences from this sample encode an identical CDR3 as well. V gene TRBV4-1 combines with J gene TRBJ2-7; 9 bases match TRBD2. Trimming cost V 2 bases and J 1 base; bases outside gene matches: 3. The germline gives CDR1 MGHRA, CDR2 YSYEKL. CDR3 length equals 15 residues. This chain's CDR3 is CASSQTSGGSYEQYF. DNA for the CDR3: TGCGCCAGCAGCCAAACGAGCGGGGGGTCCTACGAGCAGTACTTC.

The rearrangement joins TRBV27 to TRBJ1-1; 7 bases agree with TRBD1. CDR1 is MNHEY, CDR2 SMNVEV, per germline (reference sequence). J was trimmed by 7 bases and V by 3 bases; bases with no gene match: 8. The CDR3 is 14 residues long. The DNA for the CDR3 is TGTGCCAGCAGTTTTAGCACAGGGGCGGGTGAAGCTTTCTTT. It yields the protein CASSFSTGAGEAFF.

The sample holds a few counts of this clone. This rearrangement joins TRBV7-9 to TRBJ2-1; unclear D gene. V was clipped by 0 bases and J by 8 bases, with 8 bases between them. Germline loops: CDR1 SEHNR, CDR2 FQNEAQ (reference sequence). The CDR3 spans 13 residues. CDR3 residues: CASSLAVDHEQFF. The CDR3 DNA follows: TGTGCCAGCAGCTTAGCGGTCGACCATGAGCAGTTCTTC.

This rearrangement joins TRBV9 to TRBJ2-6, with 8 bases that match TRBD1. The CDR3 covers 16 residues. V trimming: 3 bases; J trimming: 2 bases; junction bases outside the gene matches: 4. Germline V gene data show CDR1 as SGDLS and CDR2 as YYNGEE. The DNA of the CDR3 is TGTGCCAGCAGCGACCCGACAGGGGCTGGGGCCAACGTCCTGACTTTC. Amino acids: CASSDPTGAGANVLTF.

This clone was detected a few times. This chain connects TRBV4-3 to TRBJ2-7; D might be TRBD2 (5 bases). V shed 0 bases and J shed 2 bases, with 11 bases lying between them. Germline V CDR1 and CDR2: LGHNA, YSLEER. The CDR3 is 15 residues long. Here the CDR3 reads CASSQDVGAAYEQYF. DNA of the CDR3: TGCGCCAGCAGCCAAGACGTGGGAGCCGCCTACGAGCAGTACTTC.

This chain's CDR3 is CASSPPGTGSSEQYF. Here the CDR3 DNA reads TGTGCCAGCAGCCCACCAGGGACAGGGAGCAGCGAGCAGTACTTC. The rearrangement links TRBV7-6 to TRBJ2-7; TRBD1 agrees at 9 bases. Losses at the gene ends were 5 bases for V and 6 bases for J; bases not matched to a gene: 11. The CDR3 consists of 15 residues. Germline V gives CDR1 SGHVS, CDR2 FNYEAQ.

The chain joins TRBV27 to TRBJ2-1, with D perhaps TRBD2 (7 bases). There are 15 residues in the CDR3. Trimming removed 5 bases from V and 7 bases from J, with 18 bases in between. Looked up from germline, CDR1 is MNHEY and CDR2 is SMNVEV (reference sequence). CDR3: CASSPWGGRDNEQFF. CDR3 DNA: TGTGCCAGCAGTCCTTGGGGGGGCCGGGATAATGAGCAGTTCTTC.

The V gene is TRBV2, the J gene TRBJ2-5; 11 bases map to TRBD1. V trimming: 6 bases; J trimming: 1 base; junction bases outside the gene matches: 7. The CDR3 runs 16 residues. CDR1 is SNHLY, CDR2 FYNNEI, per germline. CDR3 amino acids: CASSAGTGGVQETQYF. CDR3 DNA sequence: TGTGCCAGCAGCGCCGGGACAGGGGGTGTCCAAGAGACCCAGTACTTC.

V and J are TRBV9 and TRBJ2-5; no reliable D call. This CDR3 comprises 11 residues. The V end lost 0 bases, the J end lost 6 bases, and 3 bases lay between the germline ends. CDR1 and CDR2 from the germline V gene are SGDLS and YYNGEE. The CDR3 spells CASSVGQTQYF. The CDR3 DNA reads TGTGCCAGCAGCGTAGGGCAGACCCAGTACTTC.